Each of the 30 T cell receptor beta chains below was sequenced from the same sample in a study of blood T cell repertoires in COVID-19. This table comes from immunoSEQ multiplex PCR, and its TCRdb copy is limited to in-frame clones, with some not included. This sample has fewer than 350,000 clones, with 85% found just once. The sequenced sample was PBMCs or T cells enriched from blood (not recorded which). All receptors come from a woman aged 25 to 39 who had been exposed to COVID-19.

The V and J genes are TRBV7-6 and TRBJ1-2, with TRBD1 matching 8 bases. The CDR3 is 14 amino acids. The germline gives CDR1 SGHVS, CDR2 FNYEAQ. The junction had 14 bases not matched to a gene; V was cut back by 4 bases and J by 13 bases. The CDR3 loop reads CASSSGQGLWGGTF. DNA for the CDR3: TGTGCCAGCAGCTCAGGACAGGGACTATGGGGAGGCACCTTC.

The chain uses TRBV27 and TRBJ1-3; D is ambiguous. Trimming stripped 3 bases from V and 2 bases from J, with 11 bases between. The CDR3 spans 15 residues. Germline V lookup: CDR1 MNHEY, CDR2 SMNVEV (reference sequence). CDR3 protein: CASSFRHSPGNTIYF. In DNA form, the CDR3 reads TGTGCCAGCAGTTTCCGACACTCTCCTGGAAACACCATATATTTT.

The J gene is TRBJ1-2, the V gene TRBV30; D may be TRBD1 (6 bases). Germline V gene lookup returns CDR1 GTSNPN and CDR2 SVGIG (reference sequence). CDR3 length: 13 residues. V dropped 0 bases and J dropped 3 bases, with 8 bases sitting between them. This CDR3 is CAWSVNRDYGYTF. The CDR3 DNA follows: TGTGCCTGGAGTGTTAACAGGGACTATGGCTACACCTTC.

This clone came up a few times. In nucleotides, the CDR3 is TGTGCCAGCAGCTCACGACAGGAGAATGAAAAACTGTTTTTT. The encoded protein is CASSSRQENEKLFF. V gene TRBV9 combines with J gene TRBJ1-4; D perhaps matches TRBD1 (6 bases). Trimming removed 4 bases at V and 5 bases at J, with 12 bases between. Looked up from germline, CDR1 is SGDLS and CDR2 is YYNGEE. This CDR3 spans 14 amino acids.

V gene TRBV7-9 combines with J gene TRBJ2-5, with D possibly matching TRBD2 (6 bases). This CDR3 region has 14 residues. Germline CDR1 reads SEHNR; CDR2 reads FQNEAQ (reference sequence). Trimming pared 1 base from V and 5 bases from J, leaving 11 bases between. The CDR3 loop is CASSLGGEPETQYF. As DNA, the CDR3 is TGTGCCAGCAGCTTAGGCGGGGAACCGGAGACCCAGTACTTC.

The CDR3 loop is CASRLGGGSGELFF. The CDR3 bases are TGTGCCAGCAGGCTCGGCGGGGGGTCCGGGGAGCTGTTTTTT. V gene TRBV6-4 combines with J gene TRBJ2-2, with 8 bases lining up with TRBD2. Germline lookup yields CDR1 MRHNA and CDR2 SNTAGT. Trimming took 6 bases from V and 6 from J; bases not matched to a gene: 6. The CDR3 has 14 amino acids.

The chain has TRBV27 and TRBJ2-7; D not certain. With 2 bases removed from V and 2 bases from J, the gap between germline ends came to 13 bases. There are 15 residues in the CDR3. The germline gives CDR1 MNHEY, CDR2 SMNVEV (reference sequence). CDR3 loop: CASSLGFGFPYEQYF. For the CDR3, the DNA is TGTGCCAGCAGTTTAGGATTCGGGTTTCCCTACGAGCAGTACTTC.

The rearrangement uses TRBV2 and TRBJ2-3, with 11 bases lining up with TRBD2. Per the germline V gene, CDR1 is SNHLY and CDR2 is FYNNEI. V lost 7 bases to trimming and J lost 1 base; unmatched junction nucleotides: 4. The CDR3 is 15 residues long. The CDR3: CASTPGLAGTDTQYF. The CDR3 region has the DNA TGTGCCAGCACCCCGGGACTAGCGGGCACAGATACGCAGTATTTT.

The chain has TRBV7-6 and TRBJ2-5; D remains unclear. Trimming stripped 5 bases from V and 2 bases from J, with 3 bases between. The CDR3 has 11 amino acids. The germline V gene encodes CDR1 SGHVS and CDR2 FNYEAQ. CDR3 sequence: CASSVQETQYF. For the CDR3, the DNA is TGTGCCAGCAGCGTACAAGAGACCCAGTACTTC. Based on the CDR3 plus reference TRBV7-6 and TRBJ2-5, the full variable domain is GAGVSQSPRYKVTKRGQDVALRCDPISGHVSLYWYRQALGQGPEFLTYFNYEAQQDKSGLPNDRFSAERPEGSISTLTIQRTEQRDSAMYRCASSVQETQYFGPGTRLLVL.

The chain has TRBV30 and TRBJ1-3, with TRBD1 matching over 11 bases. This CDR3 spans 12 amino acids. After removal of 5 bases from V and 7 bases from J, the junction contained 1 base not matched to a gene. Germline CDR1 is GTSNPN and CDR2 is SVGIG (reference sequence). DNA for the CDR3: TGTGCCTGGGGACAGGGGGCGAACACCATATATTTT. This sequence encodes CAWGQGANTIYF.

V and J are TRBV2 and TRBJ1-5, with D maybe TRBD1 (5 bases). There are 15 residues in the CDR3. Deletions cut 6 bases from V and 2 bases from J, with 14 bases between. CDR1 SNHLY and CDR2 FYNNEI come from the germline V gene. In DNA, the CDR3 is TGTGCCAGCAGAGGTTCACCGGGGGGCAATCAGCCCCAGCATTTT. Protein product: CASRGSPGGNQPQHF. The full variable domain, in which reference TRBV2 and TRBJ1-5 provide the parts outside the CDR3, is EPEVTQTPSHQVTQMGQEVILRCVPISNHLYFYWYRQILGQKVEFLVSFYNNEISEKSEIFDDQFSVERPDGSNFTLKIRSTKLEDSAMYFCASRGSPGGNQPQHFGDGTRLSIL.

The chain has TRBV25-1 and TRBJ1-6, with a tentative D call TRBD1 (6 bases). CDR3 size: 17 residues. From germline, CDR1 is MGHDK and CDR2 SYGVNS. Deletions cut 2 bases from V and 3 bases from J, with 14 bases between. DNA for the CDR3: TGTGCCAGCAGTGAAGTGACAGGCGCCTTCTATAATTCACCCCTCCACTTT. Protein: CASSEVTGAFYNSPLHF.

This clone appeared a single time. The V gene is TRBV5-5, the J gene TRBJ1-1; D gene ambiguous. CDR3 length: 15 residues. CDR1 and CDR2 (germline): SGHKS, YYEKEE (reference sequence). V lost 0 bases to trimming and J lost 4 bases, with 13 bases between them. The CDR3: CASSLAGSEITEAFF. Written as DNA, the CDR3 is TGTGCCAGCAGCTTGGCGGGATCGGAGATCACTGAAGCTTTCTTT.

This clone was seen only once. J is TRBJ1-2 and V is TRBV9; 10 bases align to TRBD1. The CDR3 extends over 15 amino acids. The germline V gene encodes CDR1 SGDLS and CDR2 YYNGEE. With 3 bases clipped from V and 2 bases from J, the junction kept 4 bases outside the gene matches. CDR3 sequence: CASSGTGGANYGYTF. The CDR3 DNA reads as TGTGCCAGCAGCGGGACAGGGGGTGCCAACTATGGCTACACCTTC.

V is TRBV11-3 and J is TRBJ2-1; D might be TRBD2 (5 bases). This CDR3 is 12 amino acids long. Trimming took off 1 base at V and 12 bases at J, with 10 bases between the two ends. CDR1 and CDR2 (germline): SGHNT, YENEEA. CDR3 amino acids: CASSLGRGGQFF. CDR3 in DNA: TGTGCCAGCAGCTTAGGCCGGGGTGGGCAGTTCTTC.

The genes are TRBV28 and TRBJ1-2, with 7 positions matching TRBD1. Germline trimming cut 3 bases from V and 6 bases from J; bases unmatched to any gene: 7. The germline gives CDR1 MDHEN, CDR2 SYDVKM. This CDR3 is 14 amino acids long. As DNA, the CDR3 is TGTGCCAGCAGTTTTTTGGGACAGAAAAATGGCTACACCTTC. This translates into CASSFLGQKNGYTF.

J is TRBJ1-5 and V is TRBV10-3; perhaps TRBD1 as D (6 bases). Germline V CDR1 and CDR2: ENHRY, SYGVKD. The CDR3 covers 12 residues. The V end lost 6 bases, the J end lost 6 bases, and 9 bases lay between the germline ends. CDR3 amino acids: CAISEQGQPQHF. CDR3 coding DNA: TGTGCCATCAGCGAACAGGGTCAGCCCCAGCATTTT.

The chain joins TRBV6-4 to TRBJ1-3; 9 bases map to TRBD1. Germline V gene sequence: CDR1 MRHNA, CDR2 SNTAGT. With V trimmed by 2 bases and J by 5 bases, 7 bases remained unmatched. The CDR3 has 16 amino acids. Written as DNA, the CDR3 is TGTGCCAGCAGTGACCGTGACAGGGGGATAAGAAACACCATATATTTT. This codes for CASSDRDRGIRNTIYF.

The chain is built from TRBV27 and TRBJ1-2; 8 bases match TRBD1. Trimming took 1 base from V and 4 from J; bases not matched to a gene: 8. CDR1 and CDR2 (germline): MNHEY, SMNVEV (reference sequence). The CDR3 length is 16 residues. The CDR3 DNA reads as TGTGCCAGCAGTTTATTCCGACAGGGGACCGGCTATGGCTACACCTTC. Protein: CASSLFRQGTGYGYTF.

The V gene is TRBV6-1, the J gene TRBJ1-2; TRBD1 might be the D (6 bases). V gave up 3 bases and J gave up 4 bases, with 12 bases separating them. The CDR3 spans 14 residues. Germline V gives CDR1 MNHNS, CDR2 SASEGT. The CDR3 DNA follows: TGTGCCAGCAGTGAGGTACAGGGAAGCTATGGCTACACCTTC. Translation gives CASSEVQGSYGYTF.

In nucleotides, the CDR3 is TGTGCCAGCAGTCAACCGGGACTAGGCCCCTACGAGCAGTACTTC. Residues: CASSQPGLGPYEQYF. The chain combines TRBV7-2 with TRBJ2-7; 8 nucleotides line up with TRBD2. The CDR3 runs 15 residues. With 6 bases clipped from V and 2 bases from J, the junction kept 9 bases outside the gene matches. Germline assignment: CDR1 SGHTA and CDR2 FQGNSA.

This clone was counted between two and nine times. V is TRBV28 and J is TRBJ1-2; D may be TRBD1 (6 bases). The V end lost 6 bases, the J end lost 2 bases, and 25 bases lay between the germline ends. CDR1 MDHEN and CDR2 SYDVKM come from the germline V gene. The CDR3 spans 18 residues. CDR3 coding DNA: TGTGCCAGCAGCCCGACGGCCCGGGGGGGGGCGAGAAACTATGGCTACACCTTC. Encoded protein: CASSPTARGGARNYGYTF.

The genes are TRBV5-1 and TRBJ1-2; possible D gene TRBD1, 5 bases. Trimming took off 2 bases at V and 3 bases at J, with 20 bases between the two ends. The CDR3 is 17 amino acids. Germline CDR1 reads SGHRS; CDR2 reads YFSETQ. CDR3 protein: CASSFKLGQGGYYGYTF. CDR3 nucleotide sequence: TGCGCCAGCAGCTTTAAGTTAGGGCAGGGTGGTTACTATGGCTACACCTTC. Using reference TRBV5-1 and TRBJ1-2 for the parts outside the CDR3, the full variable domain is KAGVTQTPRYLIKTRGQQVTLSCSPISGHRSVSWYQQTPGQGLQFLFEYFSETQRNKGNFPGRFSGRQFSNSRSEMNVSTLELGDSALYLCASSFKLGQGGYYGYTFGSGTRLTVV.

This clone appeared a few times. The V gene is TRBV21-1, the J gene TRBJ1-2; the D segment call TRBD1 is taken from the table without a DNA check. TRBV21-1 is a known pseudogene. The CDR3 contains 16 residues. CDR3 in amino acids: CASSTSYREPNYGYTF. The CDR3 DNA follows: TGTGCCAGCAGCACCAGTTACAGAGAACCAAACTATGGCTACACCTTC.

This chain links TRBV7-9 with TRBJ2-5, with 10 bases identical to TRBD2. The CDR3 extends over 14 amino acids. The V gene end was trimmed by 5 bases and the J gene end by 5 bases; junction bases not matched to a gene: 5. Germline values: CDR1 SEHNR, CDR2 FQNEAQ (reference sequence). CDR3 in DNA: TGTGCCAGCAGCGCTAGGACTAGCGGCGAGACCCAGTACTTC. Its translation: CASSARTSGETQYF.

CDR3 DNA: TGTGCCAGCAGCGCGCGTAGGGGGCTGAACACTGAAGCTTTCTTT. Translating it yields CASSARRGLNTEAFF. The chain carries TRBV7-2 and TRBJ1-1, with TRBD1 matching 7 bases. Germline CDR1 is SGHTA and CDR2 is FQGNSA. CDR3 length equals 15 residues. V shed 5 bases, J shed 0 bases, and the junction held 6 bases outside the gene matches.

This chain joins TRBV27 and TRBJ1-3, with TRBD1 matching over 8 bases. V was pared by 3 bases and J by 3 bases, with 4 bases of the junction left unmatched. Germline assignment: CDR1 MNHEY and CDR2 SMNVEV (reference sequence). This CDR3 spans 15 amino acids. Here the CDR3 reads CASSFAGGFGNTIYF. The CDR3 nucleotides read TGTGCCAGCAGTTTTGCAGGGGGCTTTGGAAACACCATATATTTT.

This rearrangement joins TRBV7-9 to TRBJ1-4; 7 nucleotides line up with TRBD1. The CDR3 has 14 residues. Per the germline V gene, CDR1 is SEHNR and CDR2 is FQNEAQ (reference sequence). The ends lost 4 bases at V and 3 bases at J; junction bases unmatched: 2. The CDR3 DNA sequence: TGTGCCAGCAGCTCCGACAGGGCTAATGAAAAACTGTTTTTT. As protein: CASSSDRANEKLFF.

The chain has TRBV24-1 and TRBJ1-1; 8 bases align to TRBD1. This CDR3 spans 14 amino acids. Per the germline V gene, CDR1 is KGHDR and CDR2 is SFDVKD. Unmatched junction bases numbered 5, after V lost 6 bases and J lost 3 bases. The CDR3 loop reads CATSLTGVDTEAFF. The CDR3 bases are TGTGCCACCAGTTTGACAGGGGTGGACACTGAAGCTTTCTTT.

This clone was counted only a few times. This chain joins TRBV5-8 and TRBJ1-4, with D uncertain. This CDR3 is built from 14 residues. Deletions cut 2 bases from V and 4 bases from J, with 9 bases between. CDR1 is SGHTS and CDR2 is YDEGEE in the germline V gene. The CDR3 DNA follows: TGTGCCAGCAGCTTCATTTCGCGTAATGAAAAACTGTTTTTT. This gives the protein CASSFISRNEKLFF.